This record looks at one TCR beta chain sequence and its context. The investigators split CD4+ cells into a CD45RA+ naive subset and a CD45RA-negative memory subset. This CDR3 spans 15 amino acids. Germline CDR1 and CDR2: SEHNR and FQNEAQ (reference sequence). The V and J ends lost 5 bases and 3 bases, in that order; junction bases with no gene match: 4. This entry comes from a study of shared clonotypes between healthy human individuals. At a deep level, the assay was run. TCRdb's table, derived via immunoSEQ multiplex PCR, lists solely in-frame clones and lacks some. This sample yields 2 million to 2.5 million clones, of which about 90% are seen a single time; about 0.36% belongs to the top ten.

The chain has TRBV7-9 and TRBJ2-2; TRBD2 aligns across 9 bases. The TCR was taken from a man younger than 35 in good health. Some clones in this sample may be carry-over from other donors' samples. Material: naive CD4+ T cells from PBMCs. Subset defined: CD45RA+ positively selected. DNA of the CDR3: TGTGCCAGCAGCCGGATAGCGGGAGACACCGGGGAGCTGTTTTTT. It is translated as CASSRIAGDTGELFF.